This passage covers 17 T cell receptor beta chains from one sample sequenced in a study of T-cell reconstitution after alpha-beta-depleted transplantation in children. Researchers prepared the TCRbeta library using unique molecular identifiers, the study reports. One entry per CDR3 protein results from TCRdb running MiXCR on the PCR reads. The repertoire holds about 980,000 distinct CDR3 sequences, with roughly 31% as singletons. The specimen was PBMCs, mostly from graft donor cells, collected 360 days after TCRalphabeta/CD19-depleted stem cell transplant. The receptors were gathered from a boy younger than two who had a stem cell transplant for SCID, so the T cells may come from the graft donor.

The chain recombines TRBV28 with TRBJ2-3; D may be TRBD1 or TRBD2 (5 bases each). CDR1 and CDR2 from the germline V gene are MDHEN and SYDVKM. Trimming pared 3 bases from V and 6 bases from J, leaving 19 bases between. The CDR3 has 16 amino acids. The CDR3 coding sequence is TGTGCCAGCAGTTTTGCCCCGGGACCTGGGACGGATACGCAGTATTTT. Its protein is CASSFAPGPGTDTQYF.

The rearrangement joins TRBV3-1 to TRBJ1-2; TRBD1 is a possible D gene (5 bases). V was pared by 3 bases and J by 4 bases, with 12 bases between. From germline, CDR1 is LGHDT and CDR2 YNNKEL (reference sequence). The length of the CDR3 is 14 residues. CDR3: CASSHVRGSYGYTF. For the CDR3, the DNA is TGTGCCAGCAGCCATGTGCGGGGGAGCTATGGCTACACCTTC.

The chain carries TRBV27 and TRBJ2-3, with D unresolved. In germline, CDR1 is MNHEY, CDR2 SMNVEV (reference sequence). Trimming left V 8 bases short and J 8 bases short, with 14 bases between. The CDR3 consists of 12 residues. The CDR3 sequence is CASPKVEGTQYF. Here the CDR3 DNA reads TGTGCCAGCCCTAAGGTGGAAGGTACGCAGTATTTT.

The gene calls are TRBV3-1 and TRBJ2-1; the match to TRBD2 covers 7 bases. The V gene's germline CDR1 is LGHDT and CDR2 YNNKEL (reference sequence). The trim removed 4 bases at V and 0 bases at J, leaving 9 bases unmatched. This CDR3 spans 17 amino acids. The CDR3 protein is CASSPLADPHSYNEQFF. In DNA form, the CDR3 reads TGTGCCAGCAGCCCCCTAGCGGACCCCCACTCCTACAATGAGCAGTTCTTC.

The sample holds a few counts of this clonotype. The genes are TRBV20-1 and TRBJ2-7; the D is unclear. The CDR3 contains 12 residues. CDR1 and CDR2 (germline): DFQATT, SNEGSKA (reference sequence). Trimming left V 2 bases short and J 2 bases short, with 7 bases between. Here the CDR3 DNA reads TGCAGTGCTAGAACTGGACCCTACGAGCAGTACTTC. Translation: CSARTGPYEQYF.

The genes are TRBV2 and TRBJ2-1; D remains ambiguous. V was clipped by 8 bases and J by 8 bases, with 13 bases between them. Looked up from germline, CDR1 is SNHLY and CDR2 is FYNNEI. The CDR3 covers 12 residues. The CDR3 reads CASAPRPDEQFF. The CDR3 DNA follows: TGTGCCAGCGCCCCTCGCCCGGATGAGCAGTTCTTC. Combining the CDR3 with reference TRBV2 and TRBJ2-1 gives the whole variable domain EPEVTQTPSHQVTQMGQEVILRCVPISNHLYFYWYRQILGQKVEFLVSFYNNEISEKSEIFDDQFSVERPDGSNFTLKIRSTKLEDSAMYFCASAPRPDEQFFGPGTRLTVL.

In regard to this clonotype: A read error may explain this, as a much larger clone is one base away. The chain uses TRBV7-7 and TRBJ1-1; a possible D gene is TRBD1 (6 bases). This CDR3 contains 13 residues. CDR1 is SSHAT, CDR2 FNYEAQ, per germline (reference sequence). V was trimmed by 1 base and J by 6 bases, leaving 9 bases between them. The CDR3 DNA follows: TGTGCCAGCAGCTTAGAGGGGGTCCCTGAAGCTTTCTTT. Protein product: CASSLEGVPEAFF. The full variable domain, completed using reference TRBV7-7 and TRBJ1-1, is GAGVSQSPRYKVTKRGQDVTLRCDPISSHATLYWYQQALGQGPEFLTYFNYEAQPDKSGLPSDRFSAERPEGSISTLTIQRTEQRDSAMYRCASSLEGVPEAFFGQGTRLTVV.

This chain connects TRBV12-3 or TRBV12-4 to TRBJ1-1, with 8 bases lining up with TRBD1. The ends lost 2 bases at V and 3 bases at J; junction bases unmatched: 5. The CDR3 sequence is 15 residues long. In DNA form, the CDR3 reads TGTGCCAGCAGTTTATCAGGGGGCGCGGACACTGAAGCTTTCTTT. It translates to CASSLSGGADTEAFF.

The J gene is TRBJ2-1, the V gene TRBV5-5; 8 bases agree with TRBD2. The germline V gene has CDR1 SGHKS and CDR2 YYEKEE (reference sequence). Germline trimming cut 4 bases from V and 0 bases from J; bases unmatched to any gene: 3. The CDR3 sequence is 15 residues long. For the CDR3, the DNA is TGTGCCAGCAGCCGGGGGGGGGACTCCTACAATGAGCAGTTCTTC. Translating it yields CASSRGGDSYNEQFF.

The V call is TRBV2, the J call TRBJ2-7; D gene uncertain. V shed 8 bases and J shed 2 bases, with 16 bases lying between them. Germline lookup yields CDR1 SNHLY and CDR2 FYNNEI. CDR3 length: 14 residues. The CDR3 region has the DNA TGTGCCAGCTTGGGCCCGGACCCGACCTACGAGCAGTACTTC. Protein product: CASLGPDPTYEQYF.

The chain couples TRBV6-5 to TRBJ2-1; 10 nucleotides match TRBD2. V lost 2 bases, J lost 7 bases, and 2 bases stayed unmatched. Germline V gives CDR1 MNHEY, CDR2 SVGAGI. There are 14 residues in the CDR3. The CDR3 coding sequence is TGTGCCAGCAGTTACACTAGCGGGGCGAATGAGCAGTTCTTC. Its translation: CASSYTSGANEQFF.

V usage is TRBV9 and J usage is TRBJ2-7; D is undetermined. Trimming took off 1 base at V and 6 bases at J, with 11 bases between the two ends. Germline CDR1 SGDLS, CDR2 YYNGEE. This CDR3 is 13 amino acids long. The CDR3 DNA sequence: TGTGCCAGCAGCGTATGGATCTACTCCGAGCAGTACTTC. Amino acid sequence: CASSVWIYSEQYF.

This clonotype showed up many times. The DNA for the CDR3 is TGCAGCGTCCCTGGGGGGAACACAGATACGCAGTATTTT. Its protein is CSVPGGNTDTQYF. This rearrangement joins TRBV29-1 to TRBJ2-3, with D possibly TRBD2 on 6 matching bases. The germline V and J ends were trimmed by 6 bases and 2 bases, with 12 bases remaining between them. Germline V lookup: CDR1 SQVTM, CDR2 ANQGSEA. This CDR3 contains 13 residues.

This chain joins TRBV5-1 and TRBJ2-7; TRBD1 matches at 7 bases. From germline, CDR1 is SGHRS and CDR2 YFSETQ. The CDR3 is 13 amino acids. After removal of 3 bases from V and 5 bases from J, the junction contained 5 bases not matched to a gene. The CDR3 loop is CASSYGTGDEQYF. The CDR3 region has the DNA TGCGCCAGCAGCTATGGAACAGGGGACGAGCAGTACTTC.

Here the CDR3 DNA reads TGTGCCTCCTCCCCATTCGGGGGCGCGAGCCCGTATGGCTACACCTTC. This codes for CASSPFGGASPYGYTF. The chain couples TRBV3-1 to TRBJ1-2; weak D call: TRBD1 (6 bases). The CDR3 has 16 residues. The V gene lost 11 bases and the J gene lost 5 bases, with 27 bases spanning the gap. Germline V gene data show CDR1 as LGHDT and CDR2 as YNNKEL (reference sequence).

The chain couples TRBV18 to TRBJ2-7; D is undetermined. V shed 2 bases and J shed 5 bases, with 4 bases lying between them. The CDR3 totals 11 residues. CDR1 and CDR2 (germline): KGHSH, LQKENI. CDR3: CASSPTHEQYF. In DNA form, the CDR3 reads TGTGCCAGCTCACCAACCCACGAGCAGTACTTC.

This chain links TRBV12-3 or TRBV12-4 with TRBJ2-7; D is possibly TRBD2 (6 bases). V shed 3 bases and J shed 7 bases, with 16 bases lying between them. The CDR3 is made up of 14 amino acids. The CDR3 DNA reads as TGTGCCAGCAGTTTTTTCCGTGGGAGCGGGGAGCAGTACTTC. Translation: CASSFFRGSGEQYF.